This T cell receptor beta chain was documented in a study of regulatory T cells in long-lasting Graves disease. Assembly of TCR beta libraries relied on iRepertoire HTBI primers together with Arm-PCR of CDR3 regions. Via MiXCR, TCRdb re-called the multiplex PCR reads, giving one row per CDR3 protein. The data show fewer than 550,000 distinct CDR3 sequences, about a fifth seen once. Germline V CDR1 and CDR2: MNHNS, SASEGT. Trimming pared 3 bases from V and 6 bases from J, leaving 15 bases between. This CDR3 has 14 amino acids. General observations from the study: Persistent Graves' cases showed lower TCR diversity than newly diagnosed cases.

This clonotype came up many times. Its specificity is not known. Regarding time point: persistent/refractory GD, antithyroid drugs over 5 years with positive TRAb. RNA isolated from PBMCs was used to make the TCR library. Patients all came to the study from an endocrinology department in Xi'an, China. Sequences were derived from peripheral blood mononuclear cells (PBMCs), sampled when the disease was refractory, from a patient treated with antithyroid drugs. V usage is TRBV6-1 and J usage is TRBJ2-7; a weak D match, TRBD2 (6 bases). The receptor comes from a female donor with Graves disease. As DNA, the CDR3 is TGTGCCAGCAGTGACGGGGGTCCCCGGGGCGAGCAGTACTTC. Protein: CASSDGGPRGEQYF.